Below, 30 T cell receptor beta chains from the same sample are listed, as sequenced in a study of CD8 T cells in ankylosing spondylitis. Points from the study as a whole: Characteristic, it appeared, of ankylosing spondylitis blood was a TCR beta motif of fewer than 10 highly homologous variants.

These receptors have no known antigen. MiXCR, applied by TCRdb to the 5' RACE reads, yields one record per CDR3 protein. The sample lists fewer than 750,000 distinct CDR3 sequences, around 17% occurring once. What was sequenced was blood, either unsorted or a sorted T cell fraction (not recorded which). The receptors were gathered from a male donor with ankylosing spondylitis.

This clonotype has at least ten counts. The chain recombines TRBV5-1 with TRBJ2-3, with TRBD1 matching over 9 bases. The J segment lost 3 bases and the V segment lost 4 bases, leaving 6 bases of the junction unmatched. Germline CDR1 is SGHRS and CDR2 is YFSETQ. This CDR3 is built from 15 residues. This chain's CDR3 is CASSQGQGGTDTQYF. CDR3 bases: TGCGCCAGCAGCCAGGGACAGGGAGGAACAGATACGCAGTATTTT.

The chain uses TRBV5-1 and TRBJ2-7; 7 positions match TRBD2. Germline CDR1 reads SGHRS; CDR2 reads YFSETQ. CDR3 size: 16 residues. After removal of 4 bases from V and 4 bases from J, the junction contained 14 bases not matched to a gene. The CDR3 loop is CASSGNRDYPQYEQYF. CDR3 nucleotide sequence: TGCGCCAGCAGCGGCAACCGGGACTACCCTCAGTACGAGCAGTACTTC. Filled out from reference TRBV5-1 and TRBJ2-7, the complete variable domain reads KAGVTQTPRYLIKTRGQQVTLSCSPISGHRSVSWYQQTPGQGLQFLFEYFSETQRNKGNFPGRFSGRQFSNSRSEMNVSTLELGDSALYLCASSGNRDYPQYEQYFGPGTRLTVT.

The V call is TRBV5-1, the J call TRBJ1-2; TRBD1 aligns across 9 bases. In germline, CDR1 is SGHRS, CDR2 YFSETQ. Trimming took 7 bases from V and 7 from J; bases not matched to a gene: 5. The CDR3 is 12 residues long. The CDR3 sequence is CASARDRVGYTF. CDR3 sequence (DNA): TGCGCCAGCGCCCGGGACAGGGTTGGCTACACCTTC.

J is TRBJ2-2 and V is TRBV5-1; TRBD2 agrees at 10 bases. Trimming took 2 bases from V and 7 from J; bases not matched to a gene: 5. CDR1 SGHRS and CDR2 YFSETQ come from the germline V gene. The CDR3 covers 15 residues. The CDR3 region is CASSFPSGSSGELFF. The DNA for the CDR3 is TGCGCCAGCAGCTTTCCTAGCGGGAGTAGCGGGGAGCTGTTTTTT.

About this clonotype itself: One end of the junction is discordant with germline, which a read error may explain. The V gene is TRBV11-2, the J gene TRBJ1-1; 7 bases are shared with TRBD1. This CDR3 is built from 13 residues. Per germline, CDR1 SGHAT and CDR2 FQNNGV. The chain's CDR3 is CASEGQRNTEAFF. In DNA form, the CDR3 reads TGTGCCAGCGAGGGACAGCGAAACACGGAAGCTTTCTTT.

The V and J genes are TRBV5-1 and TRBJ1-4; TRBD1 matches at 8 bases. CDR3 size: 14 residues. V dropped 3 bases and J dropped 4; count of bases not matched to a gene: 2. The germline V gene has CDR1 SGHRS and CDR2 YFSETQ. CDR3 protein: CASSSTGDNEKLFF. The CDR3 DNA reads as TGCGCCAGCAGCTCGACAGGGGATAATGAAAAACTGTTTTTT.

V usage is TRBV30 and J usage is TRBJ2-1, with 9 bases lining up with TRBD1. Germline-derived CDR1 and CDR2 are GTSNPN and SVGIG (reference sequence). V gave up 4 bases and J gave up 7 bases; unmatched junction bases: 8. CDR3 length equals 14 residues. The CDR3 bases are TGTGCCTGGATCCACAGGGGGCGCAGTAATGAGCAGTTCTTC. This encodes CAWIHRGRSNEQFF.

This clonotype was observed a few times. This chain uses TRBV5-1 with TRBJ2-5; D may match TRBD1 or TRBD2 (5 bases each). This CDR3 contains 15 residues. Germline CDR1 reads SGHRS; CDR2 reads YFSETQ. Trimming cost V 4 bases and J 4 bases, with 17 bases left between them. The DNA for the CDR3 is TGCGCCAGCAGCCTACGGGACCCGGGACGAGAGACCCAGTACTTC. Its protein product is CASSLRDPGRETQYF. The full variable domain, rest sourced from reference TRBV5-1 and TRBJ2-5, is KAGVTQTPRYLIKTRGQQVTLSCSPISGHRSVSWYQQTPGQGLQFLFEYFSETQRNKGNFPGRFSGRQFSNSRSEMNVSTLELGDSALYLCASSLRDPGRETQYFGPGTRLLVL.

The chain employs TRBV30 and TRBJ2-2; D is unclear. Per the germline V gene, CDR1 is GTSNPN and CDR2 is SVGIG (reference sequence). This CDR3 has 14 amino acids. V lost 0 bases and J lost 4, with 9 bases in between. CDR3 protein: CAWSVLALTGELFF. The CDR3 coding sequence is TGTGCCTGGAGTGTACTTGCGCTCACCGGGGAGCTGTTTTTT.

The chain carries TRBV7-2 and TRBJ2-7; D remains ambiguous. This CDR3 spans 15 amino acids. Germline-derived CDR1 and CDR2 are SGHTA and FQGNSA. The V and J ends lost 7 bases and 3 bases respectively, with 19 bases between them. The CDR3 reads CASIITPDRFYEQYF. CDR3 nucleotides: TGTGCCAGCATCATAACCCCCGACCGCTTCTACGAGCAGTACTTC.

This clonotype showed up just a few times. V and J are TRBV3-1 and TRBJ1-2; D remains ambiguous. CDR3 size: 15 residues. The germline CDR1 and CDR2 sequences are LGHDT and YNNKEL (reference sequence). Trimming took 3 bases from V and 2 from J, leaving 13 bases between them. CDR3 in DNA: TGTGCCAGCAGCCATGGGCAGTCGAGGAACTATGGCTACACCTTC. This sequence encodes CASSHGQSRNYGYTF.

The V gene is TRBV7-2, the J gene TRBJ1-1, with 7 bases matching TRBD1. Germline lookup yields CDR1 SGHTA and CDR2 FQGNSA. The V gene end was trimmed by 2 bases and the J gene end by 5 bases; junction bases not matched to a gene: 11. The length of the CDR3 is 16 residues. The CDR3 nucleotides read TGTGCCAGCAGCTTACGACAGGGACGAGGAGGGACTGAAGCTTTCTTT. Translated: CASSLRQGRGGTEAFF. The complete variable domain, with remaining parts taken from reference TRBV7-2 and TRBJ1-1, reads GAGVSQSPSNKVTEKGKDVELRCDPISGHTALYWYRQSLGQGLEFLIYFQGNSAPDKSGLPSDRFSAERTGGSVSTLTIQRTQQEDSAVYLCASSLRQGRGGTEAFFGQGTRLTVV.

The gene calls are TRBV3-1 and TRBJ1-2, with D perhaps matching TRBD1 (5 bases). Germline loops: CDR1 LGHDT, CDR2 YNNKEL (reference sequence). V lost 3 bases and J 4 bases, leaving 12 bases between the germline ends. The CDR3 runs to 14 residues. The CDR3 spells CASSQGQTFYGYTF. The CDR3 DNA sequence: TGTGCCAGCAGCCAGGGGCAGACCTTCTATGGCTACACCTTC.

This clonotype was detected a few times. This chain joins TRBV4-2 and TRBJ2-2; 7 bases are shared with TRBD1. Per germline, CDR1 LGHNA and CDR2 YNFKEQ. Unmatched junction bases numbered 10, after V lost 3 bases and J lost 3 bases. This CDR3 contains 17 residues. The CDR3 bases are TGTGCCAGCAGCCAGGACGACAGGGTAGGATACACCGGGGAGCTGTTTTTT. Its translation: CASSQDDRVGYTGELFF.

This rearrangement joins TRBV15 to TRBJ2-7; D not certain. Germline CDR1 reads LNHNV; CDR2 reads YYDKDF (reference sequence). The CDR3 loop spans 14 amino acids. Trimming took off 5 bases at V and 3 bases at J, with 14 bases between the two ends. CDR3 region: CATSRPGASYEQYF. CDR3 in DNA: TGTGCCACCAGCCGCCCAGGTGCCAGCTACGAGCAGTACTTC.

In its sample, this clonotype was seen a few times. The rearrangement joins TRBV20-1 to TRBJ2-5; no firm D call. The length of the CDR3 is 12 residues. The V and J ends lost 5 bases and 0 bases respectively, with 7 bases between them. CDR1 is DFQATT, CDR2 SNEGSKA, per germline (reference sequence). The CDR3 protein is CSALGHQETQYF. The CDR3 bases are TGCAGTGCTCTCGGGCACCAAGAGACCCAGTACTTC.

CDR3 nucleotide sequence: TGTGCCAGCAGCGAGACAGGGGAGAACATTCAGTACTTC. This translates into CASSETGENIQYF. This rearrangement joins TRBV9 to TRBJ2-4, with 8 bases aligning to TRBD1. J gave up 7 bases and V 3 bases, and 3 bases lay outside the gene matches. The CDR3 has 13 residues. CDR1 and CDR2 from the germline V gene are SGDLS and YYNGEE.

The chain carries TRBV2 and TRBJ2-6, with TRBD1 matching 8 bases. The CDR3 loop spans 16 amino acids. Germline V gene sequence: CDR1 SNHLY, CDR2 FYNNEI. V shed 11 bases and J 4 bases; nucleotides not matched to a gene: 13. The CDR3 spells CAGKGQVTPGANVLTF. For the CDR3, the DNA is TGTGCCGGAAAGGGACAGGTCACGCCCGGGGCCAACGTCCTGACTTTC.

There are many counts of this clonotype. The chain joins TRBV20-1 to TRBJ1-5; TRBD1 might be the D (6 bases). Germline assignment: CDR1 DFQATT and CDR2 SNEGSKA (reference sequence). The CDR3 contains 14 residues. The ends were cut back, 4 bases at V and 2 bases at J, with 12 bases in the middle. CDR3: CSAIRGGGNQPQHF. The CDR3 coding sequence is TGCAGTGCTATCAGGGGAGGAGGCAATCAGCCCCAGCATTTT.

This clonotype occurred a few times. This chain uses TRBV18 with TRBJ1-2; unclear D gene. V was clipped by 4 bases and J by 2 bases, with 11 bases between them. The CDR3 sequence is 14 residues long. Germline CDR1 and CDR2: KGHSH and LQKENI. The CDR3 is CASSQTTENYGYTF. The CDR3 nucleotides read TGTGCCAGCTCACAAACGACCGAAAACTATGGCTACACCTTC.

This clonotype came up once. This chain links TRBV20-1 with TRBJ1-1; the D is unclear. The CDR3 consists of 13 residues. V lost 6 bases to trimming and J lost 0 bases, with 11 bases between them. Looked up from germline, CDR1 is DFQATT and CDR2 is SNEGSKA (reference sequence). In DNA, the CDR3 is TGCAGTGCAACCGGGCCCATGAACACTGAAGCTTTCTTT. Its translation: CSATGPMNTEAFF.

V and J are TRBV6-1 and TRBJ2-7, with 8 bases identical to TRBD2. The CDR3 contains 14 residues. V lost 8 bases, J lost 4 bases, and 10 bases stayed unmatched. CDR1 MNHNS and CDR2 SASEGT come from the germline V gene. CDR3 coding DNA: TGTGCCAGCGGGTCCGGGGGGGGTTTTTACGAGCAGTACTTC. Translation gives CASGSGGGFYEQYF.

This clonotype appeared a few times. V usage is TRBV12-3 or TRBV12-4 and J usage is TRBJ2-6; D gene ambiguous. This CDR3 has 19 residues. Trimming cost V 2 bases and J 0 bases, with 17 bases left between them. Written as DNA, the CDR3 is TGTGCCAGCAGTTTAAACCGACATCGGTTAGACTCTGGGGCCAACGTCCTGACTTTC. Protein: CASSLNRHRLDSGANVLTF.

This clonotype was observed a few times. CDR3 residues: CASSVYQGPPGAFF. In DNA form, the CDR3 reads TGTGCCAGCAGCGTGTATCAGGGGCCGCCTGGGGCTTTCTTT. V usage is TRBV7-9 and J usage is TRBJ1-1; D may be TRBD1 (6 bases). There are 14 residues in the CDR3. V was cut by 5 bases and J by 11 bases, with 21 bases left in between. Germline CDR1 is SEHNR and CDR2 is FQNEAQ (reference sequence).

CDR3 region: CATSREGQGSGNTIYF. CDR3 nucleotide sequence: TGTGCCACCAGCAGAGAAGGACAGGGCTCTGGAAACACCATATATTTT. The chain combines TRBV15 with TRBJ1-3; 8 bases agree with TRBD1. The germline CDR1 and CDR2 sequences are LNHNV and YYDKDF (reference sequence). This CDR3 comprises 16 residues. Trimming took 0 bases from V and 0 from J; bases not matched to a gene: 1.

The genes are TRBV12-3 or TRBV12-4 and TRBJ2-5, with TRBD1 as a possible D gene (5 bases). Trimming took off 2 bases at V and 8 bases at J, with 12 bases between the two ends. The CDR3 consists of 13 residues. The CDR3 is CASSLTGAPTQYF. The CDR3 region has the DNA TGTGCCAGCAGTTTAACTGGGGCCCCTACCCAGTACTTC.

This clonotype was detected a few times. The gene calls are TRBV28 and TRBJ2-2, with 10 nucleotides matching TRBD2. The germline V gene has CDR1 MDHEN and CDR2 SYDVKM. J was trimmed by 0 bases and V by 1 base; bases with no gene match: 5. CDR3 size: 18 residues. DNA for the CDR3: TGTGCCAGCAGTTTATTTGGGACTAGCGTCGCGAACACCGGGGAGCTGTTTTTT. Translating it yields CASSLFGTSVANTGELFF.

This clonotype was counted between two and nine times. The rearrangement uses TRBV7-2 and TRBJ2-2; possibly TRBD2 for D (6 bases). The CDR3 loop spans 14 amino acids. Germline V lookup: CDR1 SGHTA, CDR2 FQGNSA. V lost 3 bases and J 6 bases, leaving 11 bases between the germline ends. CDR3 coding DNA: TGTGCCAGCAGCTTGGAGGGGTTTGCCGGGGAGCTGTTTTTT. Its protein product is CASSLEGFAGELFF.

CDR3 sequence: CASSLARGTNNRGEKLFF. The CDR3, as DNA: TGTGCCAGCAGTTTAGCTCGCGGGACGAATAACCGGGGGGAAAAACTGTTTTTT. This chain uses TRBV12-3 or TRBV12-4 with TRBJ1-4; D might be TRBD1 (5 bases). The V and J ends lost 0 bases and 8 bases respectively, with 22 bases between them. The CDR3 has 18 amino acids.

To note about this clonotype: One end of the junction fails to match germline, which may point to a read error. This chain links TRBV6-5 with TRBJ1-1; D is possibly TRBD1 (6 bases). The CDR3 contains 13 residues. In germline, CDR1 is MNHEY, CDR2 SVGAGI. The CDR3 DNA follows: TGTGCCAGCTGTTACTCGAGGGGGAATGAAGCTTTCTTT. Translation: CASCYSRGNEAFF.